What follows are 27 T cell receptor beta chains derived from one specimen sequenced in a study of blood T cell repertoires in COVID-19. Repertoires were generated with immunoSEQ multiplex PCR, while TCRdb's copy carries only in-frame clones and drops some. The sample shows tens of thousands of clones, over 60% of them seen only once. Material: peripheral blood. The receptors were gathered from a woman aged 45-65 years with active or convalescent COVID-19.

This clone came up a few times. The V gene is TRBV18, the J gene TRBJ1-1, with D maybe TRBD1 (6 bases). The CDR3 is made up of 15 amino acids. From germline, CDR1 is KGHSH and CDR2 LQKENI. With 2 bases removed from V and 0 bases from J, the gap between germline ends came to 10 bases. The CDR3 bases are TGTGCCAGCTCACCAACAGGGAGCATGAACACTGAAGCTTTCTTT. Amino acids: CASSPTGSMNTEAFF.

The rearrangement links TRBV5-4 to TRBJ2-3; 8 positions match TRBD2. Trimming cost V 0 bases and J 6 bases; bases outside gene matches: 6. Germline loops: CDR1 SGHNT, CDR2 YYREEE (reference sequence). The CDR3 has 15 amino acids. The CDR3 loop is CASSLAGGSGDTQYF. DNA for the CDR3: TGTGCCAGCAGCTTGGCGGGAGGGTCGGGGGATACGCAGTATTTT.

This clone was picked up one time. CDR3 sequence: CASSTTGGFSGYTF. CDR3 sequence (DNA): TGTGCCAGCAGTACCACAGGGGGCTTCTCTGGCTACACCTTC. This chain joins TRBV27 and TRBJ1-2; 9 nucleotides line up with TRBD1. V gave up 5 bases and J gave up 7 bases; unmatched junction bases: 8. The germline gives CDR1 MNHEY, CDR2 SMNVEV (reference sequence). This CDR3 spans 14 amino acids.

This clone was recorded only once. The chain carries TRBV1 and TRBJ2-1; the tabulated D call, TRBD1, remains unverified against the DNA. TRBV1 is described as a pseudogene. The CDR3 is 15 amino acids. CDR3 nucleotide sequence: TGCACCAGCAGCCGCCGGGACAGGGGGACCAATGAGCAGTTCTTC. Protein sequence: CTSSRRDRGTNEQFF.

CDR3 nucleotides: TGTGCCAGTAGTCCCTGGACAGGTTCTGGCGAGCAGTACTTC. Protein: CASSPWTGSGEQYF. V and J are TRBV19 and TRBJ2-7; 7 positions agree with TRBD1. CDR1 LNHDA and CDR2 SQIVND come from the germline V gene (reference sequence). The CDR3 contains 14 residues. J gave up 6 bases and V 5 bases, and 10 bases lay outside the gene matches.

The CDR3, as DNA: TGTGCCAGCAGACAGGGCCAAGCCAAAAACATTCAGTACTTC. Its protein is CASRQGQAKNIQYF. The chain employs TRBV6-5 and TRBJ2-4; D possibly corresponds to TRBD1 (6 bases). The germline CDR1 and CDR2 sequences are MNHEY and SVGAGI. Trimming removed 6 bases from V and 0 bases from J, with 9 bases in between. The CDR3 loop spans 14 amino acids.

The chain joins TRBV18 to TRBJ1-1; 7 bases fit TRBD1. Per germline, CDR1 KGHSH and CDR2 LQKENI. Trimming cost V 6 bases and J 0 bases; bases outside gene matches: 10. The CDR3 totals 16 residues. Here the CDR3 DNA reads TGTGCCAGCTCGTCGAATGACAGGGTCCTGAACACTGAAGCTTTCTTT. Protein sequence: CASSSNDRVLNTEAFF.

V usage is TRBV5-8 and J usage is TRBJ1-1, with D uncertain. This CDR3 has 17 amino acids. CDR1 and CDR2 from the germline V gene are SGHTS and YDEGEE. V lost 1 base to trimming and J lost 0 bases, with 16 bases between them. As DNA, the CDR3 is TGTGCCAGCAGCTTGAAGCGGACGGTCCTGATGAACACTGAAGCTTTCTTT. Translating it yields CASSLKRTVLMNTEAFF.

This chain uses TRBV4-2 with TRBJ2-5; tentatively, D is TRBD1 (5 bases). The V and J ends lost 4 bases and 3 bases respectively, with 18 bases between them. This CDR3 spans 16 amino acids. The germline CDR1 and CDR2 sequences are LGHNA and YNFKEQ. The CDR3 here is CASSPNPHQGKETQYF. DNA of the CDR3: TGTGCCAGCAGCCCGAATCCGCATCAGGGTAAAGAGACCCAGTACTTC.

J is TRBJ2-1 and V is TRBV7-9; 9 bases match TRBD2. The CDR3 totals 17 residues. Germline CDR1 reads SEHNR; CDR2 reads FQNEAQ (reference sequence). V lost 5 bases to trimming and J lost 4 bases; unmatched junction nucleotides: 12. The CDR3 sequence is CASSGGGGRVVYNEQFF. For the CDR3, the DNA is TGTGCCAGCAGCGGGGGTGGCGGGAGGGTGGTTTACAATGAGCAGTTCTTC.

This rearrangement joins TRBV19 to TRBJ1-1; no reliable D call. The germline V gene has CDR1 LNHDA and CDR2 SQIVND (reference sequence). Trimming stripped 4 bases from V and 4 bases from J, with 10 bases between. The CDR3 covers 13 residues. Here the CDR3 reads CASSTGFVTEAFF. In DNA form, the CDR3 reads TGTGCCAGTAGTACGGGGTTTGTCACTGAAGCTTTCTTT.

This clone was detected only a few times. This chain joins TRBV2 and TRBJ2-5, with D perhaps TRBD2 (5 bases). The CDR3 spans 16 residues. Germline V gene lookup returns CDR1 SNHLY and CDR2 FYNNEI. The V end lost 4 bases, the J end lost 5 bases, and 20 bases lay between the germline ends. DNA for the CDR3: TGTGCCAGCAGTGGTGGCCCCGGTACCACGGGGGAGACCCAGTACTTC. Its protein is CASSGGPGTTGETQYF.

V usage is TRBV3-1 (or the pseudogene TRBV3-2) and J usage is TRBJ2-1; 8 bases fit TRBD2. Trimming at V came to 4 bases and at J to 3 bases, leaving 11 bases not matched to a gene. CDR3 length: 17 residues. Germline V gives CDR1 LGHDT, CDR2 YNNKEL (reference sequence). In DNA form, the CDR3 reads TGTGCCAGCAGCCCCCCCCGGCGGGAGGAAGGCTACAATGAGCAGTTCTTC. It is translated as CASSPPRREEGYNEQFF.

This clone came up a few times. The gene calls are TRBV6-2 or TRBV6-3 and TRBJ1-4, with D possibly matching TRBD1 (5 bases). The CDR3 is made up of 16 amino acids. The V gene's germline CDR1 is MNHEY and CDR2 SVGEGT. V was cut by 6 bases and J by 0 bases, with 14 bases left in between. CDR3 sequence reads: CASSPDKKTTNEKLFF. The DNA of the CDR3 is TGTGCCAGCAGCCCGGACAAAAAGACAACTAATGAAAAACTGTTTTTT.

The chain recombines TRBV5-1 with TRBJ2-3, with D perhaps TRBD2 (7 bases). The length of the CDR3 is 16 residues. Germline values: CDR1 SGHRS, CDR2 YFSETQ. Trimming shortened V by 0 bases and J by 3 bases, and 14 bases separated the two germline ends. Written as DNA, the CDR3 is TGCGCCAGCAGCTTGGAGGGGGGGCGATTGACAGATACGCAGTATTTT. This encodes CASSLEGGRLTDTQYF.

The chain combines TRBV6-5 with TRBJ1-1; a weak D match, TRBD1 (5 bases). This CDR3 region has 13 residues. V dropped 2 bases and J dropped 6 bases, with 10 bases sitting between them. Germline CDR1 reads MNHEY; CDR2 reads SVGAGI. In DNA form, the CDR3 reads TGTGCCAGCAGTTACGGGGGGGACGCTGAAGCTTTCTTT. This encodes CASSYGGDAEAFF.

This chain uses TRBV28 with TRBJ2-3; 11 bases line up with TRBD2. Germline V gene sequence: CDR1 MDHEN, CDR2 SYDVKM. The CDR3 is 18 amino acids. V lost 7 bases, J lost 2 bases, and 14 bases stayed unmatched. The CDR3 nucleotides read TGTGCCAGCACCGGGGTGGAGGCTAGCGGGAGGTACACAGATACGCAGTATTTT. It translates to CASTGVEASGRYTDTQYF.

The chain employs TRBV10-3 and TRBJ1-3; D gene unclear. Germline values: CDR1 ENHRY, CDR2 SYGVKD. Trimming pared 9 bases from V and 0 bases from J, leaving 12 bases between. This CDR3 is 14 amino acids long. The DNA for the CDR3 is TGTGCCATTAAAGAGGGTGTCTCTGGAAACACCATATATTTT. It translates to CAIKEGVSGNTIYF.

The chain couples TRBV19 to TRBJ1-2; possibly TRBD1 for D (5 bases). The CDR3 covers 14 residues. Germline V gives CDR1 LNHDA, CDR2 SQIVND (reference sequence). V lost 3 bases and J lost 4, with 12 bases in between. The CDR3 loop reads CASSIREGPYGYTF. The DNA for the CDR3 is TGTGCCAGTAGTATTCGGGAGGGGCCCTATGGCTACACCTTC.

The chain employs TRBV7-8 and TRBJ1-6, with a weak D call TRBD1 (6 bases). CDR3 length: 13 residues. Trimming pared 7 bases from V and 11 bases from J, leaving 15 bases between. Germline lookup yields CDR1 SGHVS and CDR2 FQNEAQ. As DNA, the CDR3 is TGTGCCAGCACCCAGGGGCAGAGGACACCCCTCCACTTT. Its protein product is CASTQGQRTPLHF.

This clone was seen more than once but under ten times. J is TRBJ2-7 and V is TRBV6-6; 12 bases line up with TRBD2. Germline V lookup: CDR1 MNHNY, CDR2 SVGAGI (reference sequence). The CDR3 runs to 15 residues. The trim removed 4 bases at V and 0 bases at J, leaving 1 base unmatched. CDR3 sequence: CASSSTSGSSYEQYF. The CDR3 nucleotides are TGTGCCAGCAGTTCGACTAGCGGGAGCTCCTACGAGCAGTACTTC.

The chain carries TRBV4-3 and TRBJ2-7, with 7 nucleotides matching TRBD1. V was clipped by 0 bases and J by 3 bases; unmatched bases: 8. Per the germline V gene, CDR1 is LGHNA and CDR2 is YSLEER. The CDR3 is 16 residues long. The CDR3 protein is CASSQDSAPGGYEQYF. As DNA, the CDR3 is TGCGCCAGCAGCCAAGATTCAGCCCCAGGGGGCTACGAGCAGTACTTC.

This clone has just a few counts. The identical CDR3 is also encoded by other nucleotide sequences in the sample. The chain employs TRBV5-1 and TRBJ2-6, with TRBD1 as a possible D gene (5 bases). Germline assignment: CDR1 SGHRS and CDR2 YFSETQ. The V gene lost 2 bases and the J gene lost 0 bases, with 6 bases spanning the gap. CDR3 length: 15 amino acids. The CDR3 DNA reads TGCGCCAGCAGCTTACAGGCCTCTGGGGCCAACGTCCTGACTTTC. Its protein product is CASSLQASGANVLTF.

The chain has TRBV28 and TRBJ1-2; D remains unclear. Trimming left V 1 base short and J 6 bases short, with 15 bases between. Germline CDR1 MDHEN, CDR2 SYDVKM. This CDR3 is 15 amino acids long. This CDR3 reads CASSLSTLAAHGYTF. As DNA, the CDR3 is TGTGCCAGCAGTTTATCGACGCTGGCAGCGCATGGCTACACCTTC.

The V and J genes are TRBV7-9 and TRBJ1-4, with TRBD1 identical over 8 bases. With V trimmed by 4 bases and J by 5 bases, 6 bases remained unmatched. The CDR3 consists of 15 residues. CDR1 and CDR2 from the germline V gene are SEHNR and FQNEAQ (reference sequence). This CDR3 reads CASSSGQVENEKLFF. The DNA for the CDR3 is TGTGCCAGCAGCTCGGGACAGGTCGAAAATGAAAAACTGTTTTTT.

The chain is built from TRBV29-1 and TRBJ2-1; no definite D call. CDR1 and CDR2 from the germline V gene are SQVTM and ANQGSEA. With 6 bases removed from V and 0 bases from J, the gap between germline ends came to 12 bases. This CDR3 is built from 14 residues. DNA for the CDR3: TGCAGCGTCGCCGTGGGCTTCTCCTACAATGAGCAGTTCTTC. Encoded protein: CSVAVGFSYNEQFF.

The chain has TRBV6-5 and TRBJ2-2, with 8 positions matching TRBD1. Germline-derived CDR1 and CDR2 are MNHEY and SVGAGI. The ends lost 5 bases at V and 5 bases at J; junction bases unmatched: 4. This CDR3 comprises 14 residues. The CDR3 nucleotides read TGTGCCAGCAGTCGACAGGGGAGTACCGGGGAGCTGTTTTTT. Its translation: CASSRQGSTGELFF.